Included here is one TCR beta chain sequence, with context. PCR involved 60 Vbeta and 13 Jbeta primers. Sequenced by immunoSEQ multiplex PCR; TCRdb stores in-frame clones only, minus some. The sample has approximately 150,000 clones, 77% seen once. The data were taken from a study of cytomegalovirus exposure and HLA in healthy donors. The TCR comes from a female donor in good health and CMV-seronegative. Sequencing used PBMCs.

The CDR3 region is CASRGLAGLDTQYF. CDR3 nucleotides: TGTGCCAGTAGGGGGCTAGCGGGGCTAGATACGCAGTATTTT. The genes are TRBV7-2 and TRBJ2-3, with 9 bases aligning to TRBD2. This CDR3 region has 14 residues. Trimming cost V 9 bases and J 5 bases; bases outside gene matches: 9. CDR1 and CDR2 from the germline V gene are SGHTA and FQGNSA.